These 25 T cell receptor beta chains came from one sample sequenced in a study of cytomegalovirus exposure and HLA in healthy donors. PCR employed 60 Vbeta and 13 Jbeta primers. Assay: immunoSEQ multiplex PCR; the TCRdb copy retains only in-frame clones and omits some. The sample comprises 150,000 to 200,000 clones, 60% to 80% of which are singletons, and 4.7% rests with the top ten. The sequencing input was PBMCs. Every receptor here comes from a man aged 18 to 30 in good health and CMV-seropositive.

The chain links TRBV7-9 to TRBJ2-5, with 10 bases identical to TRBD1. The CDR3 is made up of 14 amino acids. The V segment lost 4 bases and the J segment 2 bases; nucleotides outside the gene matches: 1. Germline values: CDR1 SEHNR, CDR2 FQNEAQ (reference sequence). CDR3 DNA: TGTGCCAGCAGCTGGGACAGGGGACAAGAGACCCAGTACTTC. Its translation is CASSWDRGQETQYF.

This clone was counted a single time. The chain employs TRBV5-5 and TRBJ1-1; 7 bases align to TRBD1. The CDR3 runs to 16 residues. The germline gives CDR1 SGHKS, CDR2 YYEKEE (reference sequence). V gave up 4 bases and J gave up 11 bases; unmatched junction bases: 20. The CDR3 region is CASSISLRDSHRGAFF. The CDR3 DNA reads as TGTGCCAGCAGCATCAGCCTTCGGGACAGCCACCGAGGGGCTTTCTTT.

The genes are TRBV11-2 and TRBJ2-1; 9 bases are shared with TRBD2. The junction had 4 bases not matched to a gene; V was cut back by 2 bases and J by 5 bases. This CDR3 region has 15 residues. Germline assignment: CDR1 SGHAT and CDR2 FQNNGV. Written as DNA, the CDR3 is TGTGCCAGCAGCTTAATAGCGGGAGTAGACAATGAGCAGTTCTTC. It translates to CASSLIAGVDNEQFF. Full variable domain (remainder filled in from reference TRBV11-2 and TRBJ2-1): EAGVAQSPRYKIIEKRQSVAFWCNPISGHATLYWYQQILGQGPKLLIQFQNNGVVDDSQLPKDRFSAERLKGVDSTLKIQPAKLEDSAVYLCASSLIAGVDNEQFFGPGTRLTVL.

V gene TRBV14 combines with J gene TRBJ1-1; D gene unclear. CDR1 and CDR2 from the germline V gene are SGHDN and FVKESK. Trimming removed 1 base from V and 5 bases from J, with 8 bases in between. This CDR3 region has 13 residues. The CDR3 region is CASSQGLLTEAFF. In nucleotides, the CDR3 is TGTGCCAGCAGCCAAGGTCTACTAACTGAAGCTTTCTTT.

This clone came up a few times. This chain's CDR3 is CASSEFGGFYEQYV. As DNA, the CDR3 is TGTGCCAGCAGTGAGTTTGGCGGGTTCTACGAGCAGTACGTC. The chain combines TRBV6-1 with TRBJ2-7; TRBD2 is a possible D gene (5 bases). V was shortened by 3 bases and J by 3 bases, with 12 bases between the two germline ends. Germline CDR1 reads MNHNS; CDR2 reads SASEGT. CDR3 length equals 14 residues.

J is TRBJ1-2 and V is TRBV7-9; TRBD1 matches at 7 bases. The CDR3 has 15 residues. The V gene's germline CDR1 is SEHNR and CDR2 FQNEAQ (reference sequence). J was trimmed by 4 bases and V by 0 bases; bases with no gene match: 5. The CDR3, as DNA: TGTGCCAGCAGCTTAGCGCAGGGGGGATCCTATGGCTACACCTTC. It codes for CASSLAQGGSYGYTF.

The gene calls are TRBV29-1 and TRBJ1-1; maybe TRBD1 (6 bases). CDR3 size: 14 residues. The ends were cut back, 5 bases at V and 4 bases at J, with 17 bases in the middle. Germline CDR1 is SQVTM and CDR2 is ANQGSEA. The CDR3 region has the DNA TGCAGCGTTCAGCTAACAGGGTTCGCCACTGAAGCTTTCTTT. Its translation: CSVQLTGFATEAFF.

The chain is built from TRBV15 and TRBJ2-5, with 14 bases matching TRBD2. The V gene end was trimmed by 4 bases and the J gene end by 5 bases; junction bases not matched to a gene: 9. The CDR3 spans 17 residues. Per germline, CDR1 LNHNV and CDR2 YYDKDF (reference sequence). The DNA for the CDR3 is TGTGCCACCAGCACCATGGGACTAGCGGGGGAAAGGGAGACCCAGTACTTC. Its protein is CATSTMGLAGERETQYF.

The V call is TRBV18, the J call TRBJ1-1, with D possibly TRBD1 on 5 matching bases. The CDR3 loop spans 13 amino acids. From germline, CDR1 is KGHSH and CDR2 LQKENI. V lost 6 bases to trimming and J lost 1 base, with 9 bases between them. CDR3 amino acids: CASSQGQNTEAFF. The CDR3 coding sequence is TGTGCCAGCTCCCAAGGACAGAACACTGAAGCTTTCTTT.

The rearrangement links TRBV30 to TRBJ1-6; no clear D gene. The V gene's germline CDR1 is GTSNPN and CDR2 SVGIG (reference sequence). Trimming shortened V by 4 bases and J by 6 bases, and 10 bases separated the two germline ends. The CDR3 is 13 amino acids. DNA for the CDR3: TGTGCCTGGAAAGGACTGATTAATTCACCCCTCCACTTT. Its protein is CAWKGLINSPLHF.

This clone is termed medium-sized. V usage is TRBV19 and J usage is TRBJ2-5, with 10 bases lining up with TRBD2. V trimming: 5 bases; J trimming: 9 bases; junction bases outside the gene matches: 9. The germline gives CDR1 LNHDA, CDR2 SQIVND (reference sequence). The CDR3 consists of 14 residues. The CDR3 bases are TGTGCCAGTAGTGGGCTAGCGGGAGATTGGGCCCAGTACTTC. It specifies CASSGLAGDWAQYF.

The gene calls are TRBV28 and TRBJ2-7; 10 bases are a match to TRBD1. V gave up 4 bases and J gave up 2 bases; unmatched junction bases: 17. This CDR3 is built from 19 residues. Per germline, CDR1 MDHEN and CDR2 SYDVKM. The CDR3 coding sequence is TGTGCCAGCAGTTCGCCCCAGTATGATCTGGACAGGGGGGCCTACGAGCAGTACGTC. The encoded protein is CASSSPQYDLDRGAYEQYV.

A few counts support this clone. The chain is built from TRBV2 and TRBJ2-7, with D maybe TRBD1 (5 bases). Germline CDR1 reads SNHLY; CDR2 reads FYNNEI. The CDR3 contains 13 residues. Trimming pared 6 bases from V and 6 bases from J, leaving 15 bases between. CDR3 amino acids: CASRVSGASEQYV. The CDR3 DNA is TGTGCCAGCAGGGTTAGTGGGGCTTCCGAGCAGTACGTC.

Only one count was recorded for this clone. The rearrangement links TRBV6-1 to TRBJ1-2; 12 bases line up with TRBD1. The CDR3 has 17 amino acids. V lost 3 bases, J lost 4 bases, and 9 bases stayed unmatched. The germline V gene has CDR1 MNHNS and CDR2 SASEGT. The CDR3 here is CASSDRDRGRPGYGYTF. The CDR3 DNA follows: TGTGCCAGCAGTGACCGGGACAGGGGGCGACCTGGCTATGGCTACACCTTC.

The rearrangement joins TRBV5-6 to TRBJ1-2, with D perhaps matching TRBD1 (6 bases). CDR1 is SGHDT, CDR2 YYEEEE, per germline. V lost 0 bases, J lost 1 base, and 13 bases lay in between. The CDR3 is 16 residues long. CDR3 in amino acids: CASSLVDSRGNYGYTF. For the CDR3, the DNA is TGTGCCAGCAGCTTGGTAGACTCCAGGGGTAACTATGGCTACACCTTC. The full variable domain, its missing parts supplied by reference TRBV5-6 and TRBJ1-2, is DAGVTQSPTHLIKTRGQQVTLRCSPKSGHDTVSWYQQALGQGPQFIFQYYEEEERQRGNFPDRFSGHQFPNYSSELNVNALLLGDSALYLCASSLVDSRGNYGYTFGSGTRLTVV.

The genes are TRBV29-1 and TRBJ1-1, with 7 bases matching TRBD1. CDR3 length: 13 amino acids. J lost 2 bases, V lost 6 bases, and 6 bases had no gene match. Germline V gives CDR1 SQVTM, CDR2 ANQGSEA. The CDR3 is CSVRQGLNTEAFF. CDR3 coding DNA: TGCAGCGTGCGACAGGGACTTAACACTGAAGCTTTCTTT.

J is TRBJ1-4 and V is TRBV7-8; D is possibly TRBD1 (6 bases). V was trimmed by 6 bases and J by 5 bases, leaving 13 bases between them. The CDR3 length is 14 residues. The germline V gene encodes CDR1 SGHVS and CDR2 FQNEAQ. This CDR3 is CASRRTAGNEKLFF. CDR3 sequence (DNA): TGTGCCAGCAGACGGACAGCTGGGAATGAAAAACTGTTTTTT.

The chain has TRBV5-1 and TRBJ1-2; the match to TRBD1 covers 7 bases. Per germline, CDR1 SGHRS and CDR2 YFSETQ. The CDR3 spans 12 residues. V lost 4 bases to trimming and J lost 13 bases; unmatched junction nucleotides: 10. CDR3 nucleotides: TGCGCCAGCAGCCCTTTTACAGGGGCAATCACCTTC. This encodes CASSPFTGAITF.

As to this clone: Relative to the germline gene, one junction end is altered; a read error may explain this. The chain joins TRBV7-7 to TRBJ2-1; TRBD2 agrees at 11 bases. This CDR3 has 14 residues. CDR1 and CDR2 from the germline V gene are SSHAT and FNYEAQ (reference sequence). The CDR3 DNA follows: TGTGCTAGCAGCATTAGCGGGGGGGCGGGTGAGCAGTTCTTC. Its translation: CASSISGGAGEQFF.

In its sample, this clone was seen a few times. This chain joins TRBV18 and TRBJ2-1, with D perhaps matching TRBD2 (6 bases). CDR3 length: 15 amino acids. Germline V gene lookup returns CDR1 KGHSH and CDR2 LQKENI. V lost 2 bases and J lost 3, with 11 bases in between. The DNA of the CDR3 is TGTGCCAGCTCACCAGCCGGGACTGACTACAATGAGCAGTTCTTC. Its protein is CASSPAGTDYNEQFF.

This sequence joins TRBV4-1 and TRBJ2-5; 7 bases agree with TRBD1. Germline trimming cut 6 bases from V and 3 bases from J; bases unmatched to any gene: 4. Germline values: CDR1 MGHRA, CDR2 YSYEKL. This CDR3 contains 13 residues. The CDR3 coding sequence is TGCGCCAGCAGTAGACAGGGCGAAGAGACCCAGTACTTC. Residues: CASSRQGEETQYF.

This clone has more than one count but fewer than ten. The chain combines TRBV6-1 with TRBJ1-1; D is perhaps TRBD1 (5 bases). The CDR3 is 15 amino acids. V was pared by 2 bases and J by 5 bases, with 15 bases between. Per the germline V gene, CDR1 is MNHNS and CDR2 is SASEGT. CDR3 in amino acids: CASSEWTTGATEAFF. Written as DNA, the CDR3 is TGTGCCAGCAGTGAATGGACAACGGGTGCAACTGAAGCTTTCTTT.

The rearrangement uses TRBV6-1 and TRBJ2-3, with D unresolved. The CDR3 is made up of 11 amino acids. Germline-derived CDR1 and CDR2 are MNHNS and SASEGT. V dropped 10 bases and J dropped 6 bases, with 11 bases sitting between them. Here the CDR3 reads CATIPRDTQYF. CDR3 sequence (DNA): TGTGCCACCATCCCCCGGGATACGCAGTATTTT.

This clone was observed a single time. The V and J genes are TRBV9 and TRBJ2-5; 7 nucleotides agree with TRBD1. Germline-derived CDR1 and CDR2 are SGDLS and YYNGEE. The CDR3 loop spans 15 amino acids. Trimming took 3 bases from V and 3 from J; bases not matched to a gene: 8. The DNA of the CDR3 is TGTGCCAGCAGCGCCCAACGAACAGGGGAAGAGACCCAGTACTTC. This encodes CASSAQRTGEETQYF.

The chain recombines TRBV19 with TRBJ1-1; D is undetermined. V lost 3 bases and J lost 3, with 11 bases in between. The CDR3 spans 14 residues. Germline V CDR1 and CDR2: LNHDA, SQIVND (reference sequence). Here the CDR3 DNA reads TGTGCCAGTAGTATGGGGAGGTTGGACACTGAAGCTTTCTTT. Translation gives CASSMGRLDTEAFF.